This T cell receptor (beta chain) was captured in a study of naive and memory T cell subsets (dated by TCRdb to 2017 to 2019). Broadly, across the study: Sorted naive and memory T cell subsets from peripheral blood were analyzed in the study using a UMI-based, open-source pipeline for TCR alpha and beta sequencing. The results of the functional CMV T cell responses matched the IgG serology results in every case. RNA was DNase-treated and reverse transcribed with TCR constant-region primers, mostly using SuperScript III. The study at large found these results: The repertoire findings for the naive and memory subsets could not be validated against a ground truth because none was available. A power law was followed by TCR abundance, with an exponent that differed between naive and memory subsets but was consistent across the three individuals. In both CD4 and CD8 cells, going from naive through CM, EM and EMRA, the Gini index went up while Shannon and inverse Simpson diversity went down. After error correction, over 85% of naive TCR sequences appeared only once, giving much steeper abundance distributions than memory subsets. Clonotypes were defined as single alpha or beta chain sequences, not paired alpha/beta receptors. RNA-based TCR counts may be influenced by expression changes linked to T cell activation and differentiation.

V gives up 2 bases and J gives up 6 bases, and the segment between their germline ends measures 14 bases. Including cysteine and phenylalanine, the CDR3 has 14 amino acids. The CDR3 DNA has 42 bases and is translated from base 1. Looking up the germline V gene yields CDR1 KGHSH and CDR2 LQKENI. The library came from UMI-ligation and nested PCR. To cover both TRBC1 and TRBC2, the beta constant-region primer consisted of an equimolar mix of two oligonucleotides. A single-stranded oligonucleotide carrying the SP2 primer and a 12-nucleotide UMI was ligated to the 3' end of the cDNA by T4 RNA ligase 1. Four rounds of PCR, combining the SP2 primer with nested alpha and beta constant-region primers, were used to amplify the ligated cDNA. Incubation of the ligation reaction was carried out at 16 degrees C for about 18-25 hours. PCR2 was typically performed as a SYBR Green qPCR and was stopped at a predetermined threshold so that over-amplification was prevented. All purifications after the first were performed with Agencourt AMPure XP magnetic beads. Libraries were quantified by Qubit and checked on a TapeStation, where a main peak was expected near 650 bp. Sequencing of the pooled libraries was done on an Illumina MiSeq using v2 2x251 paired-end kits, which typically yielded roughly 0.95-2.1 million reads per sample. Libraries were pooled at around 4 nM per sample, and roughly 5-7.5% PhiX was added to improve cluster recognition. For the original study's pipeline: FASTQ reads processed by Demultiplexor were assigned V and J genes by Decombinator through tag matching that tolerated a single base-pair mismatch. Collapsinator relied on UMIs to fix sequencing errors as well as frequency errors caused by PCR heterogeneity. TCRs were translated and CDR3s were extracted from the conserved cysteine to the FGXG phenylalanine by CDR3Translator, with non-productive sequences being flagged. Gini, Shannon entropy and inverse Simpson indices were computed after subsampling the repertoires to the same number of UMI-defined TCRs. Clonotype abundance distributions were fitted to a power law by maximum likelihood within the linear range. For one naive CD8 sample, the pipeline and MIGEC produced similar UMI counts, unique TCR numbers and clonal distributions. A set of some 7,000 CMV-associated CDR3 sequences, compiled from VDJdb and a published dataset, was used to search the repertoires. Clones were called with MiXCR by TCRdb after fastp trimmed the public reads at Q25, and only in-frame beta chains were retained. CDR3 protein duplicates are merged, each entry listing the most common genes and DNA. TCRdb's processing, not the authors', yielded these V and J calls. The sample includes roughly 98,000 distinct CDR3 sequences, with roughly 7% observed a single time. The ten most abundant clones make up 1.6% of the sample.

From the second PCR step on, the TCR alpha and beta chain libraries were amplified in separate reactions. CMV status of each donor was established by measuring IFNgamma production from CD4+ T cells after fresh PBMCs were stimulated overnight with CMV viral lysate. CD4 T cells were positively selected with Miltenyi beads, followed by positive selection of CD8 T cells from the CD4-negative fraction. Cells were stained for CD3, CD4, CD8, CD45RA, CD27 and a live/dead dye and were sorted on a BD Aria II into four subsets based on CD45RA and CD27. Blood was obtained from three healthy volunteers, and the blood from each volunteer was fractionated into CD4 and CD8 T cells and subsequently into four differentiation subsets. Around 120 ml of peripheral blood was drawn per donor, and PBMC were isolated by Ficoll-Paque PLUS density-gradient centrifugation. The sorted cells were lysed in RLT buffer, after which RNA was extracted using a Qiagen RNeasy kit and kept at -80 degrees C.

This clonotype was seen at least ten times. This clone's antigen is unknown. No much larger clone is present one base from it, and per-base qualities are unavailable. The sequencing sample was made of central memory CD4+ T cells from blood. Sample cell subset or site, as interpreted from the label and publication: central memory, CD45RA- CD27+. This TCR was recovered from a human donor in good health. The V and J segments used are TRBV18 and TRBJ2-7; the D gene cannot be resolved beyond TRBD1 or TRBD2, each matching 5 bases. The CDR3 amino acid sequence is: CASSPGLQGSEQYF. The nucleotide sequence reads as follows: TGTGCCAGCTCACCAGGACTTCAGGGAAGCGAGCAGTACTTC.